Given below is one T cell receptor beta chain in context. Authors' data handling: By means of reference gene primer amplification, nucleated cell counts were estimated. The repertoire was sequenced with immunoSEQ multiplex PCR; TCRdb's copy has only in-frame clones and lacks some. Clone size and V and J calls were adopted from that table, with D and trimming inferred from the DNA. Found here are about 160,000 clones, over 85% of them singletons; the top ten hold 4.5% to 5.5%. This specimen belongs to a study of blood T cell repertoires in COVID-19. This clonotype originated in a woman between 50 and 59 years old with acute or convalescent COVID-19. The sample was peripheral blood.

The CDR3 reads CASSLAEGLSSPLHF. CDR3 nucleotides: TGTGCCAGCAGCTTAGCGGAGGGACTGAGTTCACCCCTCCACTTT. V usage is TRBV11-2 and J usage is TRBJ1-6; possible D gene TRBD1, 5 bases. Germline CDR1 reads SGHAT; CDR2 reads FQNNGV. The V gene lost 1 base and the J gene lost 9 bases, with 13 bases spanning the gap. This CDR3 comprises 15 residues. Using reference TRBV11-2 and TRBJ1-6 for the parts outside the CDR3, the full variable domain is EAGVAQSPRYKIIEKRQSVAFWCNPISGHATLYWYQQILGQGPKLLIQFQNNGVVDDSQLPKDRFSAERLKGVDSTLKIQPAKLEDSAVYLCASSLAEGLSSPLHFGNGTRLTVT.